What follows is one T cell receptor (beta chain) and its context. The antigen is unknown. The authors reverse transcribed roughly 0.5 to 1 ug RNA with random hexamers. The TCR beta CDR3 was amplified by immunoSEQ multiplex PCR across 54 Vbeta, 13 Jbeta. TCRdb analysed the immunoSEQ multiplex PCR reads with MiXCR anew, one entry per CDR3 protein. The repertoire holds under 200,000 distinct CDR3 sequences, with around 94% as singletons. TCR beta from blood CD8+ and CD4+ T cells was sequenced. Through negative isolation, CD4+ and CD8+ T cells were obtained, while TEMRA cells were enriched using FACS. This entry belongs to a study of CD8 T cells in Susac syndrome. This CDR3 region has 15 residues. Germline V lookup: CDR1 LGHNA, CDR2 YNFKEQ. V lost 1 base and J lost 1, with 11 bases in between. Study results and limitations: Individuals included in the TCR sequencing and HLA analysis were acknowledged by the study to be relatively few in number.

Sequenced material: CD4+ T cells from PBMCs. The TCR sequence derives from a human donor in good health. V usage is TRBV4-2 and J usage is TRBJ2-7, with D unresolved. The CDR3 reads CASSQAALPSYEQYF. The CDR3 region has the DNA TGTGCCAGCAGCCAAGCAGCCCTCCCTTCCTACGAGCAGTACTTC.